The clone carrying this T cell receptor beta chain was counted many times. This entry is derived from a study of T-cell memory formation after mild COVID-19. MiXCR, run by TCRdb on the 5' RACE reads, gives a single entry per CDR3 protein. The table has 300,000 to 400,000 distinct CDR3 sequences, over 25% seen once. Germline lookup yields CDR1 KGHSH and CDR2 LQKENI. Trimming removed 2 bases at V and 2 bases at J, with 10 bases between. The CDR3 is 14 residues long. The chain combines TRBV18 with TRBJ2-7, with D unclear. Sequencing used PBMCs or a T cell subset sorted from them (not recorded which). This receptor was obtained from an adult woman who had mild COVID-19 (a few samples of this study predate the infection). Cell type and time point are not known. The CDR3 reads CASSPLVRPYEQYF. CDR3 DNA sequence: TGTGCCAGCTCACCATTAGTCAGACCCTACGAGCAGTACTTC.